The 6 T cell receptor beta chains below all came from one sample that was sequenced in a study of T cells expressing NK-cell markers. Following a re-call of the 5' RACE reads, TCRdb has one entry per CDR3 protein and lacks DNA. The sample yields 150,000 to 180,000 distinct CDR3 sequences, of which the top ten take up 37%. The sample taken for sequencing was blood T cells: a sorted CD56 or NKG2C T cell subset, CD4+ or CD8+ T cells, or bulk PBMC T cells (not recorded which). These receptors all stem from a woman in her forties or fifties in good health.

The genes are TRBV28 and TRBJ2-2. This CDR3 has 14 residues. Germline CDR1 is MDHEN and CDR2 is SYDVKM. CDR3 residues: CASSWSANTGELFF.

The chain has TRBV20-1 and TRBJ1-2; there is no DNA to check the TCRdb D call of TRBD1. This CDR3 comprises 14 residues. Germline loops: CDR1 DFQATT, CDR2 SNEGSKA (reference sequence). This chain's CDR3 is CSANRDSPFYGYTF.

The chain has TRBV19 and TRBJ1-1; the TCRdb D gene call, TRBD1, has no DNA to confirm it. The CDR3 extends over 12 amino acids. The germline V gene has CDR1 LNHDA and CDR2 SQIVND (reference sequence). The CDR3: CASMSGFTEAFF.

The chain has TRBV4-1 and TRBJ2-2. The germline CDR1 and CDR2 sequences are MGHRA and YSYEKL. This CDR3 is built from 13 residues. The CDR3 spells CASSPTDTGELFF.

The V and J genes are TRBV19 and TRBJ2-1; with no DNA, the TCRdb D assignment of TRBD1 cannot be verified. There are 11 residues in the CDR3. Germline CDR1 reads LNHDA; CDR2 reads SQIVND (reference sequence). This chain's CDR3 is CASSIGGEQFF.

The rearrangement joins TRBV11-2 to TRBJ2-1; the TCRdb call, TRBD1, lacks DNA for checking. From germline, CDR1 is SGHAT and CDR2 FQNNGV. CDR3 length: 15 residues. The CDR3 here is CASSLATGALKEQFF.